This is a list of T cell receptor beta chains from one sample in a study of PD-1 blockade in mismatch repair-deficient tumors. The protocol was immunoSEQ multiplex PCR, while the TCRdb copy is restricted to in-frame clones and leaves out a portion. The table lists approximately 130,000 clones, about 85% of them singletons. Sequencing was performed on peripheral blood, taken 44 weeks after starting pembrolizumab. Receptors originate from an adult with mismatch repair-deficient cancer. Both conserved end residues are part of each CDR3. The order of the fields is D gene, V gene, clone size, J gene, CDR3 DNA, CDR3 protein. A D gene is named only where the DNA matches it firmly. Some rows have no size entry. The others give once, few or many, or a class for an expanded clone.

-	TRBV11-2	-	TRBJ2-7	TGTGCCAGCAGCCCCGGGCCCTCCTACGAGCAGTACTTC	CASSPGPSYEQYF
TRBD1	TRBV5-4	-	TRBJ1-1	TGTGCCAGCAGCTGGACAGGGAGGACTGAAGCTTTCTTT	CASSWTGRTEAFF
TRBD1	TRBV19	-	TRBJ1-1	TGTGCCAGTAGTATGGTGGGACAGGGAACCTCTGAAGCTTTCTTT	CASSMVGQGTSEAFF
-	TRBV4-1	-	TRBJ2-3	TGCGCCAGCAGCCAAGATCTAGGAGGGAACACAGATACGCAGTATTTT	CASSQDLGGNTDTQYF
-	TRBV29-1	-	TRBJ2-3	TGCAGCGTTGAAGAAACGGGCACAGATACGCAGTATTTT	CSVEETGTDTQYF
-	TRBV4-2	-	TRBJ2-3	TGTGCCAGCAGCCAAGAATTCCCAGGGCGGGCGACAGATACGCAGTATTTT	CASSQEFPGRATDTQYF
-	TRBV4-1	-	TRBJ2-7	TGCGCCAGCAGCCAAGGACCGGACAGAATCTACGAGCAGTACTTC	CASSQGPDRIYEQYF
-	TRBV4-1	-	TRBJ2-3	TGCGCCAGCAGCCAAGATAAGGAGAGTCGGGCGCAGTATTTT	CASSQDKESRAQYF
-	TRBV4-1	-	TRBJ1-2	TGCGCCAGCAGCCACGGACAGCAATTCCCATATGGCTACACCTTC	CASSHGQQFPYGYTF
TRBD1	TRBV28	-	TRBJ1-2	TGTGCCAGCAGTTCGCCTCCCCAGACAGGGGGCCAGGGCTACACCTTC	CASSSPPQTGGQGYTF
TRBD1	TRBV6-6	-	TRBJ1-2	TGTGCCAGCAGAGTAAACAGGGGACTCTATGGCTACACCTTC	CASRVNRGLYGYTF
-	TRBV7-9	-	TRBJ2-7	TGTGCCAGCAGCTTACGACAGGGAGGAAGCTACGAGCAGTACTTC	CASSLRQGGSYEQYF
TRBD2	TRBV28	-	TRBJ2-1	TGTGCCAGCAGTCGAGCGGGAGAGGAAAATGAGCAGTTCTTC	CASSRAGEENEQFF
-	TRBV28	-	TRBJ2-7	TGTGCCAGCACCCTCCCGGGACCAGCATCGGGGGAGCAGTACTTC	CASTLPGPASGEQYF
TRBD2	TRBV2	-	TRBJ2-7	TGTGCCAGCAGTTTTTTACTAGCGGGAGGGGTCGAGCAGTACTTC	CASSFLLAGGVEQYF
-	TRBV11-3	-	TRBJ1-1	TGTGCCAGCAGCTTATCGCTCCGGGGAGACCAAAACACTGAAGCTTTCTTT	CASSLSLRGDQNTEAFF
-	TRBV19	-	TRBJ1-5	TGTGCCAGTAGTATTAAGCGCAATCAGCCCCAGCATTTT	CASSIKRNQPQHF
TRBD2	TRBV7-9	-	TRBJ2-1	TGTGCCAGCAGCTTAGAAGGGAGCGGGAGGGCCCTGTGGGACAATGAGCAGTTCTTC	CASSLEGSGRALWDNEQFF
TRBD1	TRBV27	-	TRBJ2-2	TGTGCCAGCTTAATGCACTGGACACGACAGGGGTACACCGGGGAGCTGTTTTTT	CASLMHWTRQGYTGELFF
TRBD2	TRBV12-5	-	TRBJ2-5	TGTGCTAGTGGTTTGGAAGCCCGGGGGCTAGCGGGAGTAGGCCACCAAGAGACCCAGTACTTC	CASGLEARGLAGVGHQETQYF
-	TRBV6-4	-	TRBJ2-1	TGTGCCAGCAGTGAACAGGGAGGGAATGAGCAGTTCTTC	CASSEQGGNEQFF
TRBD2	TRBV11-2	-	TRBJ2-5	TGTGCCAGCAGCCAACTAGCGGGAGGGCAAGAGACCCAGTACTTC	CASSQLAGGQETQYF
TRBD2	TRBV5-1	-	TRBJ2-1	TGCGCCAGCAGCCTGGGCTCTAGCGGGAGTTCAGGGGATGAGCAGTTCTTC	CASSLGSSGSSGDEQFF
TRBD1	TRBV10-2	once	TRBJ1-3	TGCGCCAGCATAGATCCGGGACAGGGGGCTGGAAACACCATATATTTT	CASIDPGQGAGNTIYF
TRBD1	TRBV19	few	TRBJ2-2	TGTGCCAGTAGTCGGGGACAGGACCTCCTTACGGAGCTGTTTTTT	CASSRGQDLLTELFF
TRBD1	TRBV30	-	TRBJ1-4	TGTGCCTGGAGTATACGGTGGACAGGCGAGGAAAAACTGTTTTTT	CAWSIRWTGEEKLFF